The rows below give T cell receptor beta chains drawn from one sample of a study of ipilimumab plus nivolumab after autologous stem cell transplantation. Profiled with immunoSEQ multiplex PCR; TCRdb holds only in-frame clones, not every one. This sample has roughly 25,000 clones, with around 84% found just once. The material sequenced was PBMCs, taken in a trial of ipilimumab plus nivolumab as post-transplant consolidation. These receptors came from a male donor with diffuse large B-cell lymphoma. Both conserved end residues are part of each CDR3. Each record gives: CDR3 protein, CDR3 DNA, D gene, J gene, V gene, clone size. A D gene is named only where the DNA matches it firmly. Clone size is stated in some rows and not others, as once, few, many or a class when expanded.

cdr3_aa: CARSFKTSREKLFF
cdr3_nt: TGTGCCAGAAGCTTTAAAACAAGCCGCGAAAAACTGTTTTTT
d_call: NA
j_call: TRBJ1-4
v_call: TRBV5-3
clone_size: NA

cdr3_aa: CASSLGRANTEAFF
cdr3_nt: TGTGCCAGCAGCCTGGGGCGGGCGAACACTGAAGCTTTCTTT
d_call: NA
j_call: TRBJ1-1
v_call: TRBV5-4
clone_size: NA

cdr3_aa: CASSSLGDTQYF
cdr3_nt: TGTGCCAGCAGCTCCCTAGGGGATACGCAGTATTTT
d_call: NA
j_call: TRBJ2-3
v_call: TRBV7-3
clone_size: NA

cdr3_aa: CASSEGPSYNEQFF
cdr3_nt: TGTGCCAGCAGCGAGGGACCGAGCTACAATGAGCAGTTCTTC
d_call: NA
j_call: TRBJ2-1
v_call: TRBV7-2
clone_size: NA

cdr3_aa: CASSEESASDTQYF
cdr3_nt: TGTGCCAGCAGTGAGGAGTCGGCATCAGATACGCAGTATTTT
d_call: NA
j_call: TRBJ2-3
v_call: TRBV2
clone_size: NA

cdr3_aa: CASSSPTANSGNTIYF
cdr3_nt: TGTGCCAGCAGCTCCCCGACAGCTAACTCTGGAAACACCATATATTTT
d_call: NA
j_call: TRBJ1-3
v_call: TRBV4-2
clone_size: NA

cdr3_aa: CASSVVRDLNTEAFF
cdr3_nt: TGTGCCAGCAGCGTAGTTCGGGATTTGAACACTGAAGCTTTCTTT
d_call: NA
j_call: TRBJ1-1
v_call: TRBV9
clone_size: NA

cdr3_aa: CASSYAGGGSYEQYF
cdr3_nt: TGTGCCAGCAGTTACGCCGGAGGGGGCTCCTACGAGCAGTACTTC
d_call: NA
j_call: TRBJ2-7
v_call: TRBV6-5
clone_size: NA

cdr3_aa: CASSLIAGQGAPETQYF
cdr3_nt: TGCGCCAGCAGCCTTATTGCGGGACAGGGGGCCCCAGAGACCCAGTACTTC
d_call: TRBD1
j_call: TRBJ2-5
v_call: TRBV4-1
clone_size: few

cdr3_aa: CASSLGGSGNTIYF
cdr3_nt: TGTGCCAGCAGCTTAGGGGGATCTGGAAACACCATATATTTT
d_call: NA
j_call: TRBJ1-3
v_call: TRBV7-3
clone_size: NA

cdr3_aa: CASRAWGGTNEKLFF
cdr3_nt: TGTGCCAGCAGGGCATGGGGCGGAACTAATGAAAAACTGTTTTTT
d_call: NA
j_call: TRBJ1-4
v_call: TRBV6-1
clone_size: NA

cdr3_aa: CASSYTGDMNTEAFF
cdr3_nt: TGTGCCAGCAGCTACACAGGGGACATGAACACTGAAGCTTTCTTT
d_call: TRBD1
j_call: TRBJ1-1
v_call: TRBV7-6
clone_size: medium-sized

cdr3_aa: CASSFRGNTEAFF
cdr3_nt: TGTGCCAGCAGCTTTCGGGGGAACACTGAAGCTTTCTTT
d_call: NA
j_call: TRBJ1-1
v_call: TRBV11-1
clone_size: NA

cdr3_aa: CASSERTGGNLEQYF
cdr3_nt: TGTGCCAGCAGTGAAAGGACAGGGGGTAATTTAGAGCAGTACTTC
d_call: TRBD1
j_call: TRBJ2-7
v_call: TRBV6-1
clone_size: NA

cdr3_aa: CASSPGRDEQFF
cdr3_nt: TGTGCCAGCAGCCCGGGTCGGGATGAGCAGTTCTTC
d_call: NA
j_call: TRBJ2-1
v_call: TRBV11-1
clone_size: NA

cdr3_aa: CASSFLPGRATEAFF
cdr3_nt: TGTGCCAGCAGCTTCCTCCCCGGGCGGGCCACTGAAGCTTTCTTT
d_call: NA
j_call: TRBJ1-1
v_call: TRBV5-6
clone_size: once

cdr3_aa: CASSYRDDTEAFF
cdr3_nt: TGTGCCAGCAGTTACCGGGACGACACTGAAGCTTTCTTT
d_call: NA
j_call: TRBJ1-1
v_call: TRBV6-5
clone_size: NA

cdr3_aa: CASSLVGTVGDYGYTF
cdr3_nt: TGTGCCAGCAGCTTAGTGGGGACCGTTGGAGACTATGGCTACACCTTC
d_call: NA
j_call: TRBJ1-2
v_call: TRBV7-2
clone_size: NA

cdr3_aa: CSVYKTGPGNYGYTF
cdr3_nt: TGCAGCGTTTACAAGACAGGCCCGGGAAACTATGGCTACACCTTC
d_call: NA
j_call: TRBJ1-2
v_call: TRBV29-1
clone_size: NA

cdr3_aa: CASSRDSNQPQHF
cdr3_nt: TGTGCCAGCAGCAGGGATAGCAATCAGCCCCAGCATTTT
d_call: NA
j_call: TRBJ1-5
v_call: TRBV6-5
clone_size: NA

cdr3_aa: CASSPWGGVNSPLHF
cdr3_nt: TGTGCCAGCAGTCCCTGGGGGGGGGTTAATTCACCCCTCCACTTT
d_call: NA
j_call: TRBJ1-6
v_call: TRBV27
clone_size: once

cdr3_aa: CASSLLGFGYGYTF
cdr3_nt: TGTGCCAGCAGCTTGTTAGGTTTTGGCTATGGCTACACCTTC
d_call: NA
j_call: TRBJ1-2
v_call: TRBV5-6
clone_size: NA

cdr3_aa: CASSNSGNSPLHF
cdr3_nt: TGTGCCAGCAGCAACAGTGGTAATTCACCCCTCCACTTT
d_call: NA
j_call: TRBJ1-6
v_call: TRBV7-9
clone_size: NA

cdr3_aa: CASSLPTGEGSPLHF
cdr3_nt: TGTGCCAGCAGCTTACCTACAGGGGAAGGCTCACCCCTCCACTTT
d_call: TRBD1
j_call: TRBJ1-6
v_call: TRBV5-4
clone_size: few

cdr3_aa: CASSLVAGGQETQYF
cdr3_nt: TGCGCCAGCAGCTTGGTAGCGGGGGGGCAAGAGACCCAGTACTTC
d_call: TRBD2
j_call: TRBJ2-5
v_call: TRBV5-1
clone_size: once

cdr3_aa: CSLTKSTSVYNEQFF
cdr3_nt: TGCAGCCTTACCAAATCGACTAGCGTTTACAATGAGCAGTTCTTC
d_call: TRBD2
j_call: TRBJ2-1
v_call: TRBV29-1
clone_size: NA

cdr3_aa: CASRRREGNTIYF
cdr3_nt: TGTGCCAGCCGCCGAAGGGAGGGAAACACCATATATTTT
d_call: NA
j_call: TRBJ1-3
v_call: TRBV19
clone_size: NA

cdr3_aa: CASSLQGTFSGANVLTF
cdr3_nt: TGTGCCAGCAGCCTACAGGGAACCTTCTCTGGGGCCAACGTCCTGACTTTC
d_call: NA
j_call: TRBJ2-6
v_call: TRBV7-2
clone_size: NA

cdr3_aa: CASSRTGNTIYF
cdr3_nt: TGTGCCAGCAGCAGGACAGGAAACACCATATATTTT
d_call: NA
j_call: TRBJ1-3
v_call: TRBV5-6
clone_size: NA

cdr3_aa: CASSPGRNTEAFF
cdr3_nt: TGTGCCAGCTCACCTGGAAGGAACACTGAAGCTTTCTTT
d_call: NA
j_call: TRBJ1-1
v_call: TRBV18
clone_size: NA

cdr3_aa: CATSKRGGLNEQYF
cdr3_nt: TGTGCCACCAGCAAGCGGGGGGGCCTGAACGAGCAGTACTTC
d_call: TRBD2
j_call: TRBJ2-7
v_call: TRBV15
clone_size: NA

cdr3_aa: CASSITRLAGGLQETQYF
cdr3_nt: TGTGCCAGCAGTATAACTAGACTAGCGGGGGGTCTCCAAGAGACCCAGTACTTC
d_call: TRBD2
j_call: TRBJ2-5
v_call: TRBV27
clone_size: NA

cdr3_aa: CASSLVAGRVAGELFF
cdr3_nt: TGTGCCAGCAGCTTAGTAGCGGGGAGAGTGGCCGGGGAGCTGTTTTTT
d_call: TRBD2
j_call: TRBJ2-2
v_call: TRBV7-2
clone_size: NA

cdr3_aa: CASSRSGLAADTQYF
cdr3_nt: TGCGCCAGCAGCCGATCGGGACTAGCGGCAGATACGCAGTATTTT
d_call: TRBD2
j_call: TRBJ2-3
v_call: TRBV5-1
clone_size: NA

cdr3_aa: CAISDSLETQYF
cdr3_nt: TGTGCCATCAGTGATAGTCTAGAGACCCAGTACTTC
d_call: NA
j_call: TRBJ2-5
v_call: TRBV10-3
clone_size: NA

cdr3_aa: CASRSQVSGANVLTF
cdr3_nt: TGTGCCAGCAGATCACAGGTCTCTGGGGCCAACGTCCTGACTTTC
d_call: NA
j_call: TRBJ2-6
v_call: TRBV7-9
clone_size: NA

cdr3_aa: CASSSTGGAKNEQFF
cdr3_nt: TGTGCCAGCAGTTCTACAGGGGGCGCAAAAAATGAGCAGTTCTTC
d_call: TRBD1
j_call: TRBJ2-1
v_call: TRBV7-9
clone_size: NA

cdr3_aa: CASSKQGLGGQPQHF
cdr3_nt: TGTGCCAGTAGTAAACAGGGTTTGGGTGGTCAGCCCCAGCATTTT
d_call: NA
j_call: TRBJ1-5
v_call: TRBV19
clone_size: NA

cdr3_aa: CAWSVQNEQYF
cdr3_nt: TGTGCCTGGAGTGTACAAAACGAGCAGTACTTC
d_call: NA
j_call: TRBJ2-7
v_call: TRBV30
clone_size: few

cdr3_aa: CASSPGTGYGYTF
cdr3_nt: TGTGCCAGCAGTCCCGGGACAGGGTATGGCTACACCTTC
d_call: TRBD1
j_call: TRBJ1-2
v_call: TRBV5-4
clone_size: NA

cdr3_aa: CASRTRGTGNTIYF
cdr3_nt: TGTGCCAGCAGAACCAGGGGGACTGGAAACACCATATATTTT
d_call: NA
j_call: TRBJ1-3
v_call: TRBV7-5
clone_size: NA

cdr3_aa: CASSWAGGDRDTQYF
cdr3_nt: TGTGCCAGCAGTTGGGCGGGGGGCGACCGGGATACGCAGTATTTT
d_call: TRBD2
j_call: TRBJ2-3
v_call: TRBV27
clone_size: NA

cdr3_aa: CASKARTYNEQFF
cdr3_nt: TGTGCCAGCAAGGCTCGAACCTACAATGAGCAGTTCTTC
d_call: NA
j_call: TRBJ2-1
v_call: TRBV2
clone_size: NA

cdr3_aa: CASQRGSDTQYF
cdr3_nt: TGTGCTTCCCAACGGGGTTCAGATACGCAGTATTTT
d_call: NA
j_call: TRBJ2-3
v_call: TRBV30
clone_size: NA

cdr3_aa: CASRSAGRTNSPLHF
cdr3_nt: TGTGCCAGCAGATCAGCGGGACGAACAAATTCACCCCTCCACTTT
d_call: NA
j_call: TRBJ1-6
v_call: TRBV7-8
clone_size: NA

cdr3_aa: CASSYPGSAEAFF
cdr3_nt: TGTGCCAGCAGTTACCCGGGTTCCGCTGAAGCTTTCTTT
d_call: NA
j_call: TRBJ1-1
v_call: TRBV6-5
clone_size: NA

cdr3_aa: CASSLLPDTGELFF
cdr3_nt: TGTGCCAGCAGTTTACTGCCCGACACCGGGGAGCTGTTTTTT
d_call: NA
j_call: TRBJ2-2
v_call: TRBV27
clone_size: NA

cdr3_aa: CASSLGGQGSWETQYF
cdr3_nt: TGTGCCAGCAGCTTAGGTGGCCAGGGGAGTTGGGAGACCCAGTACTTC
d_call: NA
j_call: TRBJ2-5
v_call: TRBV7-2
clone_size: NA

cdr3_aa: CASSQVLVTDSNQPQHF
cdr3_nt: TGTGCCAGCAGCCAAGTATTAGTGACAGATAGCAATCAGCCCCAGCATTTT
d_call: NA
j_call: TRBJ1-5
v_call: TRBV4-2
clone_size: few

cdr3_aa: CATTRTRTAYEQYF
cdr3_nt: TGTGCCACCACCCGAACCCGGACAGCCTACGAGCAGTACTTC
d_call: NA
j_call: TRBJ2-7
v_call: TRBV6-1
clone_size: NA

cdr3_aa: CASSEAWGNQPQHF
cdr3_nt: TGTGCCAGCAGTGAAGCTTGGGGGAACCAGCCCCAGCATTTT
d_call: NA
j_call: TRBJ1-5
v_call: TRBV6-1
clone_size: NA

cdr3_aa: CASSNLKTQYF
cdr3_nt: TGTGCCAGCTCAAACCTGAAGACCCAGTACTTC
d_call: NA
j_call: TRBJ2-5
v_call: TRBV18
clone_size: NA

cdr3_aa: CASRRTSGGPTDTQYF
cdr3_nt: TGCGCCAGCAGGAGGACTAGCGGGGGCCCCACAGATACGCAGTATTTT
d_call: TRBD2
j_call: TRBJ2-3
v_call: TRBV5-1
clone_size: once

cdr3_aa: CASSQNRVQGNTIYF
cdr3_nt: TGTGCCAGCAGTCAGAACAGGGTTCAAGGAAACACCATATATTTT
d_call: NA
j_call: TRBJ1-3
v_call: TRBV6-1
clone_size: NA